This TCR beta chain came from a study of control samples from healthy donors and cancer patients. J was trimmed by 8 bases and V by 2 bases; bases with no gene match: 15. The CDR3 loop spans 15 amino acids. Germline CDR1 reads GTSNPN; CDR2 reads SVGIG (reference sequence). Here immunoSEQ multiplex PCR was the method, and the copy in TCRdb shows in-frame clones only, minus some. The profile shows about 130,000 clones, about 90% of them singletons. The genes are TRBV30 and TRBJ2-7; 7 bases are shared with TRBD1. Sequenced material: blood. This sequence originates from a woman aged 50 to 65 in good health. The CDR3 nucleotides are TGTGCCTGGAGTAGGGACGGGACAGCGAGATACAAGCAGTACTTC. It translates to CAWSRDGTARYKQYF.